Listed below are T cell receptor beta chains from one sample, sequenced in a study of T cell repertoires in cytomegalovirus infection. One entry per CDR3 protein, called by TCRdb with MiXCR from the reads. The sample shows a few hundred thousand distinct CDR3 sequences, 8% to 9.5% of them seen only once. Material for sequencing was PBMCs. The receptors here all came from a human donor in good health (CMV status not recorded). Some clones in this sample may be carry-over from other donors' samples. The conserved cysteine and the conserved F or W are not part of the CDR3 here.

v_call	j_call	cdr3_aa
TRBV12-3/TRBV12-4	TRBJ1-5	ASSSAALVEPQH
TRBV19	TRBJ1-5	ASKNEGPSNQPQH
TRBV6-2/TRBV6-3	TRBJ2-1	ASSYSVLAGVVSYNEQF
TRBV28	TRBJ2-5	ASERSEVETQY
TRBV7-9	TRBJ1-5	ASSLDGLNQPQH
TRBV11-1	TRBJ2-7	ASSLLPGYRYEQY
TRBV5-3	TRBJ2-3	ASSRVENRVSDTQY
TRBV11-1	TRBJ2-1	ASSSPKGGEQF
TRBV27	TRBJ1-6	ASSFEGRRNSPLH
TRBV30	TRBJ2-1	ACTTSGARDEQF
TRBV20-1	TRBJ2-1	SATAGQRDNEQF
TRBV7-8	TRBJ1-3	ASSPLGLGNTIY
TRBV7-4	TRBJ2-1	ASSSLGLAGRDSYNEQF